There are many counts of the clone carrying this T cell receptor beta chain. The antigen is not known. These data are taken from a study of identical twins. Whole-study results and caveats: Twins shared out-of-frame alpha sequences with excess low generation probability.

Germline V gives CDR1 MNHEY, CDR2 SMNVEV (reference sequence). The CDR3 totals 16 residues. V trimming: 6 bases; J trimming: 3 bases; junction bases outside the gene matches: 10. Template switching (which added a universal primer site) was used, and cDNA carried unique molecular identifiers. MiXCR, applied by TCRdb to the 5' RACE reads, yields one record per CDR3 protein. The sample has fewer than 800,000 distinct CDR3 sequences, less than 9% seen once; the top ten hold around 1.6%. The same data also contributed to another study, on yellow fever vaccine responses in identical twins. This second report adds: Twins' vaccine T cell responses reportedly seemed partly convergent and partly personalized.

The chain is built from TRBV27 and TRBJ2-7; 11 bases are a match to TRBD2. This clonotype originated in a woman between 18 and 29 years old in good health. Sequences were obtained from PBMCs. DNA for the CDR3: TGTGCCAGCAGCCGTGGGACTAGCGGCAGTTACTACGAGCAGTACTTC. The encoded protein is CASSRGTSGSYYEQYF.